Listed below are T cell receptor beta chains from one sample, sequenced in a study of blood T cell repertoires in COVID-19. The assay was immunoSEQ multiplex PCR, and TCRdb's table has in-frame clones only and misses some. The table records over 400,000 clones, 70% to 90% of them present only once. Sample: peripheral blood. These receptors all stem from a human donor in a cohort sampled during active COVID-19. The CDR3 runs from the conserved cysteine through the conserved F or W. Fields, in order: J gene, V gene, clone size, D gene, CDR3 protein, CDR3 DNA. The D gene is left open where the match is weak. Not every row has a clone size; where given, it reads once, few, many or a size class.

J: TRBJ2-1; V: TRBV5-4; size: .; D: TRBD1; CDR3: CASSTGGPNNEQFF; DNA: TGTGCCAGCAGCACAGGGGGCCCGAACAATGAGCAGTTCTTC
J: TRBJ1-2; V: TRBV6-5; size: .; D: .; CDR3: CASTKGVRYYYGYTF; DNA: TGTGCCAGCACCAAAGGGGTTCGATACTACTATGGCTACACCTTC
J: TRBJ2-4; V: TRBV7-9; size: .; D: .; CDR3: CASSPGGVTKNIQYF; DNA: TGTGCCAGCAGCCCTGGCGGGGTAACCAAAAACATTCAGTACTTC
J: TRBJ2-1; V: TRBV3-1/TRBV3-2; size: .; D: TRBD2; CDR3: CASSQGTSGRVSYNEQFF; DNA: TGTGCCAGCAGCCAAGGAACTAGCGGGAGGGTCTCCTACAATGAGCAGTTCTTC
J: TRBJ2-7; V: TRBV10-3; size: .; D: .; CDR3: CAISDGYDDEQYF; DNA: TGTGCCATCAGTGACGGGTATGATGACGAGCAGTACTTC
J: TRBJ1-1; V: TRBV19; size: once; D: .; CDR3: CASRQDTKTEAFF; DNA: TGTGCCAGTAGGCAGGATACCAAAACTGAAGCTTTCTTT
J: TRBJ2-1; V: TRBV7-2; size: .; D: .; CDR3: CASSMTPHTYNEQFF; DNA: TGTGCCAGCAGCATGACACCTCACACCTACAATGAGCAGTTCTTC
J: TRBJ2-7; V: TRBV18; size: once; D: .; CDR3: CASSLTDSYEQYF; DNA: TGTGCCAGCTCGTTGACTGATTCCTACGAGCAGTACTTC
J: TRBJ1-6; V: TRBV7-3; size: .; D: TRBD1; CDR3: CASSLTGGPNSPLHF; DNA: TGTGCCAGCAGCTTGACAGGGGGCCCGAATTCACCCCTCCACTTT
J: TRBJ1-2; V: TRBV19; size: .; D: .; CDR3: CASSIVPGYGYTF; DNA: TGTGCCAGTAGTATAGTACCAGGCTATGGCTACACCTTC
J: TRBJ2-4; V: TRBV7-2; size: .; D: TRBD1; CDR3: CASRTDGTDPLAKNIQYF; DNA: TGTGCCAGCAGAACCGACGGGACAGACCCCCTCGCCAAAAACATTCAGTACTTC
J: TRBJ2-4; V: TRBV6-2/TRBV6-3; size: .; D: TRBD2; CDR3: CASSWDGRGDIQYF; DNA: TGTGCCAGCAGTTGGGACGGGAGGGGTGACATTCAGTACTTC
J: TRBJ1-4; V: TRBV7-9; size: .; D: .; CDR3: CASSLASPVATNEKLFF; DNA: TGTGCCAGCAGCCTAGCATCCCCCGTTGCAACTAATGAAAAACTGTTTTTT
J: TRBJ2-1; V: TRBV9; size: .; D: .; CDR3: CASSVGPNYYNEQFF; DNA: TGTGCCAGCAGCGTAGGCCCTAATTACTACAATGAGCAGTTCTTC
J: TRBJ1-4; V: TRBV30; size: .; D: TRBD1; CDR3: CAWNGDRASYNEKLFF; DNA: TGTGCCTGGAACGGGGACAGGGCCTCCTATAATGAAAAACTGTTTTTT
J: TRBJ1-1; V: TRBV5-4; size: .; D: TRBD1; CDR3: CASSSGQGATEAFF; DNA: TGTGCCAGCAGCTCGGGACAGGGGGCCACTGAAGCTTTCTTT
J: TRBJ2-3; V: TRBV6-1; size: .; D: TRBD1; CDR3: CASSVHRGQIPDTQYF; DNA: TGTGCCAGCAGTGTACACAGGGGGCAGATCCCAGATACGCAGTATTTT
J: TRBJ2-7; V: TRBV28; size: .; D: .; CDR3: CASSPAGPDSYEQYF; DNA: TGTGCCAGCAGCCCGGCGGGCCCCGATTCCTACGAGCAGTACTTC
J: TRBJ1-1; V: TRBV27; size: .; D: TRBD1; CDR3: CASSTRTGRTEAFF; DNA: TGTGCCAGCAGTACTCGGACAGGGAGGACTGAAGCTTTCTTT
J: TRBJ2-3; V: TRBV7-8; size: .; D: TRBD2; CDR3: CASSLRAGVGDTQYF; DNA: TGTGCCAGCAGCTTAAGGGCGGGAGTAGGGGATACGCAGTATTTT
J: TRBJ1-6; V: TRBV10-3; size: few; D: .; CDR3: CAHGVLNSPLHF; DNA: TGTGCCCACGGGGTGTTAAATTCACCCCTCCACTTT
J: TRBJ1-1; V: TRBV6-1; size: once; D: .; CDR3: CASSERRDTEAFF; DNA: TGTGCCAGCAGTGAAAGGAGGGACACTGAAGCTTTCTTT
J: TRBJ2-7; V: TRBV7-2; size: .; D: .; CDR3: CASSLGQDPLIVDEQYF; DNA: TGTGCCAGCAGCTTAGGACAGGACCCATTGATCGTCGACGAGCAGTACTTC
J: TRBJ2-7; V: TRBV19; size: .; D: TRBD1; CDR3: CASSTRTGQRYEQYF; DNA: TGTGCCAGTAGTACCCGGACAGGGCAGCGCTACGAGCAGTACTTC
J: TRBJ2-1; V: TRBV3-1/TRBV3-2; size: .; D: TRBD2; CDR3: CASSRRGEGYNEQFF; DNA: TGTGCCAGCAGCCGTCGCGGGGAGGGTTATAATGAGCAGTTCTTC
J: TRBJ1-1; V: TRBV19; size: .; D: TRBD1; CDR3: CASSRGPGTEAFF; DNA: TGTGCCAGTAGCAGGGGGCCTGGCACTGAAGCTTTCTTT
J: TRBJ1-5; V: TRBV6-5; size: few; D: .; CDR3: CASSAGNSNQPQHF; DNA: TGTGCCAGCAGCGCAGGGAATAGCAATCAGCCCCAGCATTTT
J: TRBJ2-3; V: TRBV2; size: .; D: .; CDR3: CASSEWMIATDTQYF; DNA: TGTGCCAGCAGTGAATGGATGATAGCAACAGATACGCAGTATTTT
J: TRBJ2-7; V: TRBV3-1/TRBV3-2; size: .; D: TRBD2; CDR3: CASSEGLAGPGYEQYF; DNA: TGTGCCAGCAGCGAAGGACTAGCGGGTCCGGGCTACGAGCAGTACTTC
J: TRBJ2-1; V: TRBV7-8; size: .; D: TRBD2; CDR3: CASSRSSGSRNEQFF; DNA: TGTGCCAGCAGCAGGAGTAGCGGGAGCAGAAATGAGCAGTTCTTC
J: TRBJ1-2; V: TRBV9; size: .; D: TRBD1; CDR3: CASSKRAGGNRGYTF; DNA: TGTGCCAGCAGCAAACGTGCAGGGGGCAATCGAGGCTACACCTTC
J: TRBJ1-3; V: TRBV18; size: .; D: .; CDR3: CASSPQDSSGNTIYF; DNA: TGTGCCAGCTCACCACAGGACTCCTCTGGAAACACCATATATTTT
J: TRBJ1-5; V: TRBV6-2/TRBV6-3; size: .; D: .; CDR3: CASSYTEGPQHF; DNA: TGTGCCAGCAGTTACACAGAAGGGCCCCAGCATTTT
J: TRBJ2-5; V: TRBV11-2; size: .; D: .; CDR3: CASSKDNRAPQYF; DNA: TGTGCCAGCAGCAAGGATAACAGGGCCCCCCAGTACTTC
J: TRBJ2-5; V: TRBV30; size: .; D: TRBD2; CDR3: CAWSLLAGNQETQYF; DNA: TGTGCCTGGAGTCTACTAGCGGGGAACCAAGAGACCCAGTACTTC
J: TRBJ1-5; V: TRBV7-9; size: .; D: TRBD1; CDR3: CASSFGQGNQPQHF; DNA: TGTGCCAGCAGTTTTGGACAGGGTAATCAGCCCCAGCATTTT
J: TRBJ1-3; V: TRBV6-6; size: .; D: .; CDR3: CASSRTIGNSGNTIYF; DNA: TGTGCCAGCAGTCGAACTATAGGAAACTCTGGAAACACCATATATTTT
J: TRBJ2-1; V: TRBV19; size: .; D: TRBD2; CDR3: CASRASGRVFGDEQFF; DNA: TGTGCCAGTAGGGCTAGCGGGAGAGTTTTCGGGGATGAGCAGTTCTTC
J: TRBJ2-1; V: TRBV19; size: .; D: TRBD2; CDR3: CASLHRAGNSYNEQFF; DNA: TGTGCCAGTCTCCATAGAGCGGGGAACTCCTACAATGAGCAGTTCTTC
J: TRBJ2-1; V: TRBV30; size: once; D: .; CDR3: CAWRPSAANEQFF; DNA: TGTGCCTGGAGACCATCGGCGGCCAATGAGCAGTTCTTC
J: TRBJ2-2; V: TRBV28; size: once; D: TRBD1; CDR3: CASSIRTGSTGELFF; DNA: TGTGCCAGCAGTATTCGGACAGGGAGTACCGGGGAGCTGTTTTTT
J: TRBJ2-4; V: TRBV5-6; size: .; D: .; CDR3: CASSLVGPSGAKNIQYF; DNA: TGTGCCAGCAGCTTGGTGGGGCCCAGTGGCGCCAAAAACATTCAGTACTTC